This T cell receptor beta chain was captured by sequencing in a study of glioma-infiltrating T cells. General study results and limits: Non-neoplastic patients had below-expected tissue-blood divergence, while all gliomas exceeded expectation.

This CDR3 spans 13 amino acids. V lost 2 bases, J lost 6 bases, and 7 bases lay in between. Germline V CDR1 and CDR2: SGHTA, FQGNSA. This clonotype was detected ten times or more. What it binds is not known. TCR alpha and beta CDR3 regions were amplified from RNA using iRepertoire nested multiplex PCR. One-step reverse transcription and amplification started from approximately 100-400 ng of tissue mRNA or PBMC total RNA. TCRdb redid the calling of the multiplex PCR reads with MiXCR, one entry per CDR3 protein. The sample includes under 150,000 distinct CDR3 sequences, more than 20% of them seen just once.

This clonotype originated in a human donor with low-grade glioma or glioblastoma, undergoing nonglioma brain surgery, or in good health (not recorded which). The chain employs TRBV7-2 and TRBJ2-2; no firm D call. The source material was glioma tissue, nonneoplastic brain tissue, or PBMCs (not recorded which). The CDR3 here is CASSLMFAGELFF. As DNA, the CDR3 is TGTGCCAGCAGCTTAATGTTCGCCGGGGAGCTGTTTTTT. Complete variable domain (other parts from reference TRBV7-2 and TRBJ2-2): GAGVSQSPSNKVTEKGKDVELRCDPISGHTALYWYRQSLGQGLEFLIYFQGNSAPDKSGLPSDRFSAERTGGSVSTLTIQRTQQEDSAVYLCASSLMFAGELFFGEGSRLTVL.